Included here is one T cell receptor beta chain sequence, with context. Its antigen is as yet unknown. The data belong to a study of immune evolution from preneoplasia to lung adenocarcinoma. General study points: Later-stage lesions appeared to have more T cells, more diversity, less clonality. Top clone share appeared to fall from AAH through AIS, MIA, adenocarcinoma.

Assay used: immunoSEQ multiplex PCR; TCRdb lists only in-frame clones, some missing. In the table there are approximately 11,000 clones, 70% to 90% of which are singletons. CDR1 and CDR2 from the germline V gene are MNHEY and SVGAGI. This CDR3 spans 14 amino acids. V dropped 6 bases and J dropped 1 base, with 12 bases sitting between them. The sequence derives from a person between 65 and 79 years old with invasive lung adenocarcinoma. Sequencing was done on a sample of FFPE invasive lung adenocarcinoma tissue. The genes are TRBV6-5 and TRBJ1-1; D possibly corresponds to TRBD1 (5 bases). The CDR3 is CASSRDGQNTEAFF. CDR3 nucleotides: TGTGCCAGCAGCCGGGACGGCCAGAACACTGAAGCTTTCTTT.